This TCR beta chain was retrieved from a study of STAT5B mutations in CD4+ large granular lymphocyte leukemia. Points from the study as a whole: Approximately 25% of private leukemic clonotypes occurred rarely in other patients' non-leukemic repertoires. 8/27 top patient clones versus 2/35 control clones were TRBV06-family.

Trimming took 4 bases from V and 2 from J; bases not matched to a gene: 12. The CDR3 spans 17 residues. Germline assignment: CDR1 MGHRA and CDR2 YSYEKL. About this clone: Its antigen is not known.

Clones were sequenced by immunoSEQ multiplex PCR, and TCRdb holds only the in-frame ones, with some missing. This sample has around 43,000 clones; approximately 83% occur once, and the top ten carry about 2.8%. V and J are TRBV4-1 and TRBJ2-7, with 9 bases that match TRBD1. The sequence came from a human donor in good health. Material for sequencing was CD4+ T cells from blood buffy coats. DNA of the CDR3: TGCGCCAGCAGCCGACCAGGGGGGGGGACAGGGACCTACGAGCAGTACTTC. It is translated as CASSRPGGGTGTYEQYF.